This is a list of T cell receptor beta chains from one sample in a study of CD4 T cells in relation to SARS-CoV-2 and coronaviruses. No antigen is known for these receptors. Profiling relied on immunoSEQ multiplex PCR, and the TCRdb table lists in-frame clones only, not all of them. Of some 19,000 clones in the sample, roughly three quarters were seen once. The sequencing sample was made of CD4+ T cells from PBMCs, cultured in vitro. The receptor source for this set is a human donor in good health. Both conserved end residues are part of each CDR3. D genes are given only for firm matches. The size of a clone is reported for some rows only, either as once, few or many, or as a class for expanded clones.

clone size	J gene	V gene	D gene	CDR3 DNA	CDR3 protein
few	TRBJ2-1	TRBV19	TRBD2	TGTGCCAGTAGTCTTAGCGGGAGAAATGAGCAGTTCTTC	CASSLSGRNEQFF
-	TRBJ2-5	TRBV4-2	-	TGTGCCAGCAGCCAAGGGTCGGGGGCGGCGAAAGAGACCCAGTACTTC	CASSQGSGAAKETQYF
-	TRBJ1-1	TRBV28	TRBD1	TGTGCCAGCAGTTTGGGAACAGGGGGGACTGAAGCTTTCTTT	CASSLGTGGTEAFF
-	TRBJ1-5	TRBV19	-	TGTGCCAGTAGTATTCGGGGTACGAGCAATCAGCCCCAGCATTTT	CASSIRGTSNQPQHF
few	TRBJ2-1	TRBV7-8	-	TGTGCCAGCAGCCACGAGGGGGCGGGAGCCCCTCAGGTCTTC	CASSHEGAGAPQVF
-	TRBJ2-7	TRBV19	-	TGTGCCAGCCAATCAGGCGGGACACGAGGCGAGCAGTACTTC	CASQSGGTRGEQYF
-	TRBJ2-3	TRBV24-1	-	TGTGCCACCAGTGACCCGGGACAGCGGGGCACAGATACGCAGTATTTT	CATSDPGQRGTDTQYF
-	TRBJ2-5	TRBV18	-	TGTGCCAGCTCACGGCTGACAGACCAAGAGACCCAGTACTTC	CASSRLTDQETQYF
-	TRBJ2-3	TRBV12-3/TRBV12-4	-	TGTGCCAGCACCAGAATCACAGATACGCAGTATTTT	CASTRITDTQYF
-	TRBJ2-1	TRBV5-6	TRBD2	TGTGCCAGCAGCGGTAGCGGGAGTCTTCCGGTTAGCGATGAGCAGTTCTTC	CASSGSGSLPVSDEQFF
-	TRBJ1-1	TRBV7-9	-	TGTGCCAGCAGCTTAGGTGCCGGGGCTACCCTTGAAGCTTTCTTT	CASSLGAGATLEAFF
-	TRBJ2-2	TRBV10-3	TRBD2	TGTGCCATCAGTGAGTCCCTAGCGGGAGGGCCAGCCGGGGAGCTGTTTTTT	CAISESLAGGPAGELFF
-	TRBJ2-5	TRBV6-2/TRBV6-3	-	TGTGCCAGCAGTTTTAGCGGAATCGTCCAAGAGACCCAGTACTTC	CASSFSGIVQETQYF
few	TRBJ2-5	TRBV7-8	-	TGTGCCAGCAGCTTAGCTAGGGTCCTGAATTGGGAGACCCAGTACTTC	CASSLARVLNWETQYF
-	TRBJ1-1	TRBV15	-	TGTGCCACCAGCAGCGGGGGGACGAACACTGAAGCTTTCTTT	CATSSGGTNTEAFF
-	TRBJ2-5	TRBV7-7	-	TGTGCCAGCAGCCAAAGTACGACCGGGAGAGAGACCCAGTACTTC	CASSQSTTGRETQYF